The 10 T cell receptor beta chains reported below all come from one sample, sequenced in a study of CD8 T cells in Susac syndrome. Random-hexamer reverse transcription was applied to about 0.45 to 1 ug RNA. Using its own MiXCR run on the immunoSEQ multiplex PCR reads, TCRdb lists one record per CDR3 protein. Counted here are about 130,000 distinct CDR3 sequences, 65% to 90% occurring once; the ten biggest clones make up 0.51%. The specimen was CD8+ T cells from PBMCs. These receptors were collected from a human donor with multiple sclerosis.

The chain is built from TRBV27 and TRBJ2-3, with 7 bases aligning to TRBD1. The CDR3 sequence is 14 residues long. The germline gives CDR1 MNHEY, CDR2 SMNVEV (reference sequence). V shed 6 bases and J 1 base; nucleotides not matched to a gene: 4. The CDR3 loop is CASRWTGGTDTQYF. The CDR3 DNA follows: TGTGCCAGCAGGTGGACAGGAGGCACAGATACGCAGTATTTT.

V and J are TRBV5-1 and TRBJ2-2; D could derive from TRBD1 or TRBD2 (5 bases each). Germline V gene data show CDR1 as SGHRS and CDR2 as YFSETQ. The germline V and J ends were trimmed by 1 base and 1 base, with 14 bases remaining between them. The CDR3 spans 17 residues. CDR3: CASSLSEGSLNTGELFF. The CDR3 DNA follows: TGCGCCAGCAGCTTGAGTGAGGGGTCCCTGAACACCGGGGAGCTGTTTTTT. Looking up the rest from reference TRBV5-1 and TRBJ2-2 gives the full variable domain: KAGVTQTPRYLIKTRGQQVTLSCSPISGHRSVSWYQQTPGQGLQFLFEYFSETQRNKGNFPGRFSGRQFSNSRSEMNVSTLELGDSALYLCASSLSEGSLNTGELFFGEGSRLTVL.

The CDR3 is CASSQESRTTTDTQYF. The CDR3 DNA reads TGCGCCAGCAGCCAAGAGTCTAGGACTACCACAGATACGCAGTATTTT. The chain links TRBV4-3 to TRBJ2-3; D possibly corresponds to TRBD2 (6 bases). Germline CDR1 reads LGHNA; CDR2 reads YSLEER. The CDR3 is 16 residues long. The V and J ends lost 0 bases and 2 bases respectively, with 12 bases between them.

This chain links TRBV29-1 with TRBJ2-2, with 7 positions matching TRBD2. The CDR3 covers 15 residues. Germline assignment: CDR1 SQVTM and CDR2 ANQGSEA. J lost 6 bases, V lost 7 bases, and 14 bases had no gene match. The CDR3 nucleotides read TGCAGCGCTTCGTCAGCGGGAAGTTCAGCCGGGGAGCTGTTTTTT. This encodes CSASSAGSSAGELFF.

In regard to this clonotype: Because it lacks the conserved phenylalanine or tryptophan at the end, this CDR3 is likely a read error. J is TRBJ1-1 and V is TRBV11-1; D gene unclear. V was clipped by 4 bases and J by 3 bases, with 9 bases between them. Germline V gene data show CDR1 as SGHAT and CDR2 as FQDESV (reference sequence). The CDR3 extends over 13 amino acids. The CDR3 loop is CASSYSVYTEAFS. Written as DNA, the CDR3 is TGTGCCAGCAGCTACTCGGTCTACACTGAAGCTTTCTCT.

The chain carries TRBV2 and TRBJ2-3; 7 nucleotides match TRBD2. The CDR3 totals 14 residues. The junction had 4 bases not matched to a gene; V was cut back by 1 base and J by 6 bases. CDR1 and CDR2 from the germline V gene are SNHLY and FYNNEI. For the CDR3, the DNA is TGTGCCAGCAGTGAAGGGCTCGGGGGGGATACGCAGTATTTT. This gives the protein CASSEGLGGDTQYF. Full variable domain (outside the CDR3, taken from reference TRBV2 and TRBJ2-3): EPEVTQTPSHQVTQMGQEVILRCVPISNHLYFYWYRQILGQKVEFLVSFYNNEISEKSEIFDDQFSVERPDGSNFTLKIRSTKLEDSAMYFCASSEGLGGDTQYFGPGTRLTVL.

The CDR3: CRPDRVDTEAFF. The CDR3 DNA reads as TGCAGACCAGACAGGGTCGACACTGAAGCTTTCTTT. The chain joins TRBV29-1 to TRBJ1-1; 7 bases match TRBD1. This CDR3 is built from 12 residues. Germline CDR1 is SQVTM and CDR2 is ANQGSEA. Drawing the rest from reference TRBV29-1 and TRBJ1-1, the complete variable domain is SAVISQKPSRDICQRGTSLTIQCQVDSQVTMMFWYRQQPGQSLTLIATANQGSEATYESGFVIDKFPISRPNLTFSTLTVSNMSPEDSSIYLCRPDRVDTEAFFGQGTRLTVV.

V and J are TRBV11-2 and TRBJ2-1; 11 nucleotides agree with TRBD1. Germline V CDR1 and CDR2: SGHAT, FQNNGV. The CDR3 spans 15 residues. With V trimmed by 6 bases and J by 5 bases, 6 bases remained unmatched. The CDR3 is CASSARDRGDNEQFF. The CDR3 coding sequence is TGTGCCAGCAGTGCCCGGGACAGGGGGGACAATGAGCAGTTCTTC.

The V gene is TRBV20-1, the J gene TRBJ2-3; D may be TRBD2 (6 bases). Per the germline V gene, CDR1 is DFQATT and CDR2 is SNEGSKA (reference sequence). This CDR3 spans 19 amino acids. Trimming removed 2 bases from V and 4 bases from J, with 28 bases in between. CDR3 residues: CSARSLAGTAKEVADTQYF. CDR3 DNA: TGCAGTGCTAGATCTCTGGCGGGGACCGCAAAGGAGGTCGCAGATACGCAGTATTTT.

The chain uses TRBV5-8 and TRBJ1-2; possibly TRBD1 for D (6 bases). Germline CDR1 and CDR2: SGHTS and YDEGEE. CDR3 length: 15 residues. The V end lost 3 bases, the J end lost 7 bases, and 19 bases lay between the germline ends. The CDR3 sequence: CASSYRQAGLGGYTF. In nucleotides, the CDR3 is TGTGCCAGCAGCTACCGACAGGCCGGTCTAGGTGGCTACACCTTC.